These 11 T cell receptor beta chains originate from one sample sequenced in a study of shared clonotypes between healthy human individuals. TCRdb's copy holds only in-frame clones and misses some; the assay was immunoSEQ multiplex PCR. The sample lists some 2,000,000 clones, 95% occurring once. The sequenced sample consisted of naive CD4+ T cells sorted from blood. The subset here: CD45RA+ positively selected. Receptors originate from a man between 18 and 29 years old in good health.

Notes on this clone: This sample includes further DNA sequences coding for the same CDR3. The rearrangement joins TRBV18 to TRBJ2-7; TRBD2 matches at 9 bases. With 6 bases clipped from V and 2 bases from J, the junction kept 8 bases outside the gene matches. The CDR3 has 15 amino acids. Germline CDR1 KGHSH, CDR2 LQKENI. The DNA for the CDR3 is TGTGCCAGCTCTCTCAGACTAGCGGATACCTACGAGCAGTACTTC. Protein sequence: CASSLRLADTYEQYF.

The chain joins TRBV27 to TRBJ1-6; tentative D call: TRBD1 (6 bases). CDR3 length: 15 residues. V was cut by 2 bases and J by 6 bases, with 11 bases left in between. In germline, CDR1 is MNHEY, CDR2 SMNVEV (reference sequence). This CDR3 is CASSLIGGPNSPLHF. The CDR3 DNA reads TGTGCCAGCAGTTTAATCGGGGGCCCTAATTCACCCCTCCACTTT.

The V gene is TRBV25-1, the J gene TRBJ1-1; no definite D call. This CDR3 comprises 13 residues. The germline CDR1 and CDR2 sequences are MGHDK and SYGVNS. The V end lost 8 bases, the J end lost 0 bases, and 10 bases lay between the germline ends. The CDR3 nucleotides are TGTGCCAGCTTGCCCAGTATGAACACTGAAGCTTTCTTT. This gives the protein CASLPSMNTEAFF.

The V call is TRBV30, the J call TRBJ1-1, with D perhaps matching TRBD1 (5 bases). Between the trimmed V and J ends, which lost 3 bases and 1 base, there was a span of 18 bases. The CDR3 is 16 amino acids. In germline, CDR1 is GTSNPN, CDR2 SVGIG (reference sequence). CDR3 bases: TGTGCCTGGAGCTGGGGCAGACTAAACCGGAACACTGAAGCTTTCTTT. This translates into CAWSWGRLNRNTEAFF. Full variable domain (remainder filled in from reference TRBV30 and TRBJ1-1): SQTIHQWPATLVQPVGSPLSLECTVEGTSNPNLYWYRQAAGRGLQLLFYSVGIGQISSEVPQNLSASRPQDRQFILSSKKLLLSDSGFYLCAWSWGRLNRNTEAFFGQGTRLTVV.

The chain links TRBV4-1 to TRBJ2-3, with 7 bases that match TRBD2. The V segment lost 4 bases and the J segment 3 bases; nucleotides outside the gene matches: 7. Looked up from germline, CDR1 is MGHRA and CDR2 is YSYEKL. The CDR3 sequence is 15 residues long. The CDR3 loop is CASSPRNGRTDTQYF. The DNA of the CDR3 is TGCGCCAGCAGCCCCCGAAACGGGAGGACAGATACGCAGTATTTT.

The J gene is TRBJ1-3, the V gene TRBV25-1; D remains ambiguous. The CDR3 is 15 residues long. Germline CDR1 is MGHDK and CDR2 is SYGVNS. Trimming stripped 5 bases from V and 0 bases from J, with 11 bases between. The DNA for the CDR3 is TGTGCCAGCAGTATCTACACCTTCTCTGGAAACACCATATATTTT. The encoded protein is CASSIYTFSGNTIYF. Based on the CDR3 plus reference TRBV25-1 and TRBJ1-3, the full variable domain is EADIYQTPRYLVIGTGKKITLECSQTMGHDKMYWYQQDPGMELHLIHYSYGVNSTEKGDLSSESTVSRIRTEHFPLTLESARPSHTSQYLCASSIYTFSGNTIYFGEGSWLTVV.

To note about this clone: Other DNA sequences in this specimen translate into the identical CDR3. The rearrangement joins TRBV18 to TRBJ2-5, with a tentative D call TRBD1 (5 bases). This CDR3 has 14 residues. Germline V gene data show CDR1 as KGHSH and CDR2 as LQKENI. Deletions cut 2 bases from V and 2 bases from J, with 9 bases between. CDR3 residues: CASSPRGSQETQYF. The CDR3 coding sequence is TGTGCCAGCTCACCAAGGGGCAGTCAAGAGACCCAGTACTTC.

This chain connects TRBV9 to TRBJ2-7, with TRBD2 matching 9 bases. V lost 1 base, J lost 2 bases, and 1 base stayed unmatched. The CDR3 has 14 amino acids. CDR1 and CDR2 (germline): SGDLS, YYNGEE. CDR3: CASSVTSGPYEQYF. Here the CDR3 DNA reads TGTGCCAGCAGCGTAACTAGCGGGCCCTACGAGCAGTACTTC. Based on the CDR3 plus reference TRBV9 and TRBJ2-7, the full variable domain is DSGVTQTPKHLITATGQRVTLRCSPRSGDLSVYWYQQSLDQGLQFLIQYYNGEERAKGNILERFSAQQFPDLHSELNLSSLELGDSALYFCASSVTSGPYEQYFGPGTRLTVT.

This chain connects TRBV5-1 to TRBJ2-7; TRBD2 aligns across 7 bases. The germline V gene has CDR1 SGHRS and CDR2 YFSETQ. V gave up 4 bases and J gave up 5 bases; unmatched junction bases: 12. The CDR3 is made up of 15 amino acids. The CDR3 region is CASSADPRLAHEQYF. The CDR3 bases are TGCGCCAGCAGCGCCGACCCACGACTAGCCCACGAGCAGTACTTC.

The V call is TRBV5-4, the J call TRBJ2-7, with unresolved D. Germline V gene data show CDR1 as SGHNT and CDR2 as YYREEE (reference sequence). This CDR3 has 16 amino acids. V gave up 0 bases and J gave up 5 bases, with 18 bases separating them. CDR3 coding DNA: TGTGCCAGCAGCTTGGATTGGCCATGGGGATCCGACGAGCAGTACTTC. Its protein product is CASSLDWPWGSDEQYF.

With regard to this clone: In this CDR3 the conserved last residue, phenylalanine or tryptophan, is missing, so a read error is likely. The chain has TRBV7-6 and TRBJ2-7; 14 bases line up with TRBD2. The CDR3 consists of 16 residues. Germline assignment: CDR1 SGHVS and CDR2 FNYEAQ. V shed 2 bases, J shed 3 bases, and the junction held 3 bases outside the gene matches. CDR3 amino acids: CASSLTGTSGGYEQYL. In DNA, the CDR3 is TGTGCCAGCAGCTTAACCGGGACTAGCGGGGGCTACGAGCAGTACCTC.